The present entry profiles one T cell receptor beta chain with its context. Its antigen is not identified. A single base separates this from a much larger clone, so it may be a read error. Researchers amplified the TCR beta CDR3 regions from RNA transcripts. The HTBI set primed first-round TCR CDR3 RT-PCR. Each CDR3 protein is one row after TCRdb ran MiXCR on the multiplex PCR reads. In the table there are about 360,000 distinct CDR3 sequences, about 13% of which are singletons. The length of the CDR3 is 16 residues. V was clipped by 4 bases and J by 1 base; unmatched bases: 6. Germline CDR1 reads SGHTA; CDR2 reads FQGNSA. This entry comes from a study of T cells in Graves' hyperthyroidism and ophthalmopathy. Overall study context: At the time of initial diagnosis and before any treatment, peripheral blood was collected. Study findings and constraints: Ophthalmopathy was predicted by the model a median of around 5.9 months ahead of onset.

The specimen sequenced was blood. The chain carries TRBV7-2 and TRBJ2-3; 9 bases are shared with TRBD2. The receptor's source is a woman aged 18-29 years with Graves' hyperthyroidism. The CDR3: CASSSDAGGRTDTQYF. In DNA form, the CDR3 reads TGTGCCAGCAGCTCCGACGCGGGGGGGCGCACAGATACGCAGTATTTT.